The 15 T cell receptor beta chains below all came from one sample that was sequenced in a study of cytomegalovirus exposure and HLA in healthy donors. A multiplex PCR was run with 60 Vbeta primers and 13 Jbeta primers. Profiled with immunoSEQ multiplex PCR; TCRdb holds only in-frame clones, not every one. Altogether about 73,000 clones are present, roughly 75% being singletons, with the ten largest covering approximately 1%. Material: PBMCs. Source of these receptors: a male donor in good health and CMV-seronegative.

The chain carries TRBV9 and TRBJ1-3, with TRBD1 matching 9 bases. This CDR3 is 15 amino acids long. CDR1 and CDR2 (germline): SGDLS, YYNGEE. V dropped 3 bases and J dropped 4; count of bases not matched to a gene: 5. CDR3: CASSGGTGMGNTIYF. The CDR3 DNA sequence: TGTGCCAGCAGCGGCGGGACAGGGATGGGAAACACCATATATTTT.

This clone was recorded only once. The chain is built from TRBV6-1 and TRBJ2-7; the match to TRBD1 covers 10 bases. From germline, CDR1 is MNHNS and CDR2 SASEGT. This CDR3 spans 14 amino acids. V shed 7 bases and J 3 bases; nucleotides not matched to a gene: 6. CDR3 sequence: CASTVDRGGYEQYF. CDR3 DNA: TGTGCCAGCACCGTGGACAGGGGGGGCTACGAGCAGTACTTC.

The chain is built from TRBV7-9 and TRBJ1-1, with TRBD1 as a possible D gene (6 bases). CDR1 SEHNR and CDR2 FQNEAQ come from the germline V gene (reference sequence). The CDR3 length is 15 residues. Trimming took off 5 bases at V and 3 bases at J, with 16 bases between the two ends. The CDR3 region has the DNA TGTGCCAGCAGCCAACCGTACAGGGCCGACACTGAAGCTTTCTTT. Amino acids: CASSQPYRADTEAFF.

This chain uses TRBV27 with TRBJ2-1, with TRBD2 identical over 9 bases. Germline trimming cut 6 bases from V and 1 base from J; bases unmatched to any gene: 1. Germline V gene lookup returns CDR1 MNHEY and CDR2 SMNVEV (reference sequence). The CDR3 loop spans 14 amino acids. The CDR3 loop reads CASSAGGSYNEQFF. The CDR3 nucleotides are TGTGCCAGCAGCGCGGGGGGGTCCTACAATGAGCAGTTCTTC.

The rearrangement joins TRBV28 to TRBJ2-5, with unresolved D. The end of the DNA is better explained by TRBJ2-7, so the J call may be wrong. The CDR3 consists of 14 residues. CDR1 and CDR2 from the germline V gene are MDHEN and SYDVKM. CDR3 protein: CASIGSRNSYEQYF. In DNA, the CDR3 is TGTGCCAGCATTGGTTCCCGCAACTCCTACGAGCAGTACTTC.

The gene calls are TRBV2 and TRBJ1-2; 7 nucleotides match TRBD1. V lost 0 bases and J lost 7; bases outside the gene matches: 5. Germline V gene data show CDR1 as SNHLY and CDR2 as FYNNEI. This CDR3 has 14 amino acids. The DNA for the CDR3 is TGTGCCAGCAGTGAAGCAGGGGGCGCTTCTGGCTACACCTTC. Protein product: CASSEAGGASGYTF.

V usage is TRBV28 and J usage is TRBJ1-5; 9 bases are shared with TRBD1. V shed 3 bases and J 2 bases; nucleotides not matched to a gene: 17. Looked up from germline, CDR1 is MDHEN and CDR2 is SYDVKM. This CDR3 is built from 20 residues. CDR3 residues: CASSFLTSGTGKAGNQPQHF. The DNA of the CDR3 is TGTGCCAGCAGTTTTCTCACTTCGGGGACAGGGAAAGCGGGCAATCAGCCCCAGCATTTT.

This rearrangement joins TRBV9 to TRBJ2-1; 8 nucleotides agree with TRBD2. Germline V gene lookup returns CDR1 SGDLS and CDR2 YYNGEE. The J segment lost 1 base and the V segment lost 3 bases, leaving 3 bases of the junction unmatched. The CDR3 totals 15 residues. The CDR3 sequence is CASSAREGSYNEQFF. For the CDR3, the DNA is TGTGCCAGCAGCGCACGGGAGGGGTCCTACAATGAGCAGTTCTTC.

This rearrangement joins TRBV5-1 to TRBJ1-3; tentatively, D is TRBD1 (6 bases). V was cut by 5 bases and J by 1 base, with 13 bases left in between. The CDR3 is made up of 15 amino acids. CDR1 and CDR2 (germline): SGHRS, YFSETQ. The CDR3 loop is CASRSGDISGNTIYF. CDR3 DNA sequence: TGCGCCAGCAGGTCCGGGGACATTTCTGGAAACACCATATATTTT.

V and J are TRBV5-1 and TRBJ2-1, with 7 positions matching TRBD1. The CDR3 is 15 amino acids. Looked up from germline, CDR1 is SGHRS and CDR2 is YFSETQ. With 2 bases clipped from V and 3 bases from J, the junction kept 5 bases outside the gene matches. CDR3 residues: CASSFAGTDYNEQFF. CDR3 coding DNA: TGCGCCAGCAGCTTCGCCGGGACAGACTACAATGAGCAGTTCTTC.

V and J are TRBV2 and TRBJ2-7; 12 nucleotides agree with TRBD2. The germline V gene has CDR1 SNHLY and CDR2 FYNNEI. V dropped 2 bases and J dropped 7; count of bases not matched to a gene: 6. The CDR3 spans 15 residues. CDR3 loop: CASSEIVLAGGEQYF. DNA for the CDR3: TGTGCCAGCAGTGAAATTGTACTAGCGGGAGGTGAGCAGTACTTC.

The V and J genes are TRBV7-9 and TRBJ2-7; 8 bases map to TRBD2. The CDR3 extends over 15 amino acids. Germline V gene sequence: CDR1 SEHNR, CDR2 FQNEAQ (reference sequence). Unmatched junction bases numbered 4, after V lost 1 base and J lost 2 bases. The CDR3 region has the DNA TGTGCCAGCAGCTTAGAGTCGGGAGGGCCCTACGAGCAGTACTTC. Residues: CASSLESGGPYEQYF.

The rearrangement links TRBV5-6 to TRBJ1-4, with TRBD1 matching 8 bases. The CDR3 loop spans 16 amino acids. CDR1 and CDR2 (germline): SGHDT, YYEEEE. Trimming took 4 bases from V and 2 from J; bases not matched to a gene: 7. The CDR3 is CASSLRGLGTNEKLFF. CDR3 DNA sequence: TGTGCCAGCAGCCTCAGGGGGCTGGGTACTAATGAAAAACTGTTTTTT.

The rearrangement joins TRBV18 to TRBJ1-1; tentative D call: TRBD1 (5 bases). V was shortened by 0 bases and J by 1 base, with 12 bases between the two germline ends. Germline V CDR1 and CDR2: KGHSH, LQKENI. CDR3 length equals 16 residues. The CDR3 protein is CASSPPRTTENTEAFF. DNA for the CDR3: TGTGCCAGCTCACCACCGAGAACGACAGAGAACACTGAAGCTTTCTTT. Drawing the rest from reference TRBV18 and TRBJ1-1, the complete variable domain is NAGVMQNPRHLVRRRGQEARLRCSPMKGHSHVYWYRQLPEEGLKFMVYLQKENIIDESGMPKERFSAEFPKEGPSILRIQQVVRGDSAAYFCASSPPRTTENTEAFFGQGTRLTVV.

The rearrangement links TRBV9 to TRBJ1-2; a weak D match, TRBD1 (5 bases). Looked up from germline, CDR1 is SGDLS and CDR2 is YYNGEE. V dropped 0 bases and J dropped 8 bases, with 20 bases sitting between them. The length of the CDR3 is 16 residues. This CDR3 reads CASSVGGDLIDSGYTF. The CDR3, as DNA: TGTGCCAGCAGCGTAGGGGGGGATCTTATCGATTCGGGCTACACCTTC.